The source of this T cell receptor (beta chain) is a study of vaccination effects on CD4 cells after COVID-19 (dated by TCRdb to the early 2020s). With regard to the full study: To identify antigen-specific CD4+ T cell clonotypes by their expansion, the ViraFEST assay first stimulated PBMC with viral peptide pools and then applied TCR sequencing. The full study included 9 to 10 COVID-19 convalescent patients and a handful of SARS-CoV-2-naive healthy vaccine recipients. SARS-CoV-2 spike-specific CD4+ TCR repertoires were compared before and after mRNA vaccination in COVID-19 convalescent patients and in infection-naive vaccine recipients. Cultures from other donors in the study were sequenced with the Oncomine TCR Beta short-read assay on an Illumina iSeq 100. A few million PBMC per well were cultured with 10 ug/ml peptides in IMDM containing about 5% human AB serum, about 10 IU/ml IL-2 and gentamicin. Across the study, the median time from the second dose to post-vaccine sampling was 72 days (range 14 to 241).

The library was generated by the immunoSEQ multiplex PCR assay. DNA from the cultured and isolated CD4+ T cells underwent TCR beta CDR3 sequencing. The published analysis was carried out like this. Non-productive TCR sequences were discarded, and reads were trimmed to the CDR3 region, with only CDR3s of 7 or more amino acids retained. Antigen-specific clonotypes were identified using the MANAFEST web app by comparison of expansion in peptide wells against reference cultures. Positive clones required FDR<0.05 expansion versus reference and all other wells, odds ratio above 5, and frequency above 0.1% in two replicate wells. A clonotype was defined as cross-reactive if the clonotype was significantly expanded both in SARS-CoV-2 spike wells and in at least one common cold coronavirus spike condition. Using the stringdist R package, CDR3 similarity was measured by Levenshtein distance, and unrooted trees were constructed with ape in R 3.6.1. TCRdb retrieved this table from immuneACCESS and kept in-frame rearrangements only. Not all clones are present; in checked studies, unresolved V genes account for under half, and no reason is known for the remainder. Clonal size and the V and J genes are those of that table, whereas D and trimming came from the DNA. The sample table contains fewer than 40,000 clones; only one count was recorded for 70% to 75% of them. The top ten hold about 15% of the sample.

After more than nine days of culture, CD4+ T cells were isolated with the EasySep CD4+ T cell isolation kit. Participants received two doses of either the BNT162b2 or the mRNA-1273 mRNA SARS-CoV-2 vaccine. Negative nucleocapsid antibody results before and after vaccination confirmed that the healthy vaccine recipients had no prior SARS-CoV-2 infection. On days 3 and 7, half of the culture medium was replaced with fresh IL-2-containing medium. Unless otherwise noted, each peptide stimulation condition was cultured in triplicate wells. Using Ficoll-Paque Plus gradient centrifugation, PBMC were separated from whole blood and then either used fresh or cryopreserved at -140C. Genomic DNA was extracted from cultured CD4+ T cells with the QIAamp micro DNA kit. The CDR3 holds 15 amino acids from the cysteine to the phenylalanine. Only the CDR3 DNA is retained, 45 bases long and in frame from the first base. Trimming takes 5 bases off V and 5 bases off J; junction bases not matched to a gene: 6. The germline V gene provides CDR1 MNHEY and CDR2 SVGAGI.

Here is what the overall study found, with its caveats: Clones induced by infection and clones induced by vaccination both contracted markedly at late timepoints after vaccination, which fits with T cell responses waning over time. Limitations of the study were the small number of convalescent patients and the absence of early post-infection timepoints. In healthy vaccine recipients, vaccine-induced clones were almost all SARS-CoV-2 mono-reactive, with only 1 of 255 being cross-reactive with common cold coronaviruses.

With respect to this clone: No antigen is known for it. No much larger clonotype is one base removed from it; base qualities were not supplied.

The chain was built from TRBV6-5 and TRBJ2-3, and 11 bases in between align with TRBD2. Source: CD4+ T cells from PBMCs cultured without peptide, taken after COVID-19 vaccination. This TCR came from a human donor who received a COVID-19 vaccine. The CDR3: CASSPTSGRGDTQYF. The nucleotides read TGTGCCAGCAGTCCTACTAGCGGGAGAGGAGATACGCAGTATTTT.